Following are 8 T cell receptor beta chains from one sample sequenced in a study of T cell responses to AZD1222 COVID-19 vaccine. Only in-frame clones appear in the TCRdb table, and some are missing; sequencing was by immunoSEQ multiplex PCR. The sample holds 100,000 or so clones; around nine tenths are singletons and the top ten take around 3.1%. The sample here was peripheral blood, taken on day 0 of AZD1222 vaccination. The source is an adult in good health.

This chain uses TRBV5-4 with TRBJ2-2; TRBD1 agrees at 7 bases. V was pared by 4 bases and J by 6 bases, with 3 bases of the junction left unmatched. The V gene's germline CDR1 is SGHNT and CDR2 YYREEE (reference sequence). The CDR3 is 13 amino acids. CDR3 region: CASSQGDPGELFF. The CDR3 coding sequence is TGTGCCAGCAGCCAGGGGGACCCCGGGGAGCTGTTTTTT.

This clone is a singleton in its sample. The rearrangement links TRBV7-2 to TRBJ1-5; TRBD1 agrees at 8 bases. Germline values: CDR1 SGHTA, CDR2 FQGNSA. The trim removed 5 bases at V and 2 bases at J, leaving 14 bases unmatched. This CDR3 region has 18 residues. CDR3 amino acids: CASSPPRWTGKGNQPQHF. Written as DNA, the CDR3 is TGTGCCAGCAGCCCCCCCCGGTGGACAGGGAAAGGCAATCAGCCCCAGCATTTT. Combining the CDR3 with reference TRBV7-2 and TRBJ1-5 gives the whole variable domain GAGVSQSPSNKVTEKGKDVELRCDPISGHTALYWYRQSLGQGLEFLIYFQGNSAPDKSGLPSDRFSAERTGGSVSTLTIQRTQQEDSAVYLCASSPPRWTGKGNQPQHFGDGTRLSIL.

DNA of the CDR3: TGTGCCAGCAGCTTCGGACTAGCGGGGGGAACCTACGAGCAGTACTTC. Residues: CASSFGLAGGTYEQYF. The V gene is TRBV7-2, the J gene TRBJ2-7, with 14 positions matching TRBD2. The CDR3 runs to 16 residues. Germline CDR1 is SGHTA and CDR2 is FQGNSA. With 3 bases clipped from V and 2 bases from J, the junction kept 3 bases outside the gene matches.

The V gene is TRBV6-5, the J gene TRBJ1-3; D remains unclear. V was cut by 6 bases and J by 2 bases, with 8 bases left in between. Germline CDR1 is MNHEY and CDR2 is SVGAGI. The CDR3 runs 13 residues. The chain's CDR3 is CASSRATGNTIYF. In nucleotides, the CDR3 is TGTGCCAGCAGCCGCGCAACTGGAAACACCATATATTTT.

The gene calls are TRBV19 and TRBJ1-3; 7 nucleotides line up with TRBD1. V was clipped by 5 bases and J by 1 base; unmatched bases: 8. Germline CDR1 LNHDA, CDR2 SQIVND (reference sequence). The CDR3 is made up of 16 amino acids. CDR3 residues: CASSREAGGSGNTIYF. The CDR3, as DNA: TGTGCCAGTAGTCGTGAGGCAGGGGGATCTGGAAACACCATATATTTT.

CDR3 residues: CASSPKTSGGWADTQYF. CDR3 in DNA: TGTGCCAGCAGCCCTAAGACTAGCGGGGGATGGGCAGATACGCAGTATTTT. The V and J genes are TRBV5-4 and TRBJ2-3; TRBD2 aligns across 12 bases. Germline CDR1 SGHNT, CDR2 YYREEE (reference sequence). J was trimmed by 4 bases and V by 4 bases; bases with no gene match: 10. This CDR3 region has 17 residues.

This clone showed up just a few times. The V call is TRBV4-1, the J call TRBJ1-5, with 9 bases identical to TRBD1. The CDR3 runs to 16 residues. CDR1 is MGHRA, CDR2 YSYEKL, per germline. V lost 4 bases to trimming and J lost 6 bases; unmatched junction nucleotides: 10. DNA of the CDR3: TGCGCCAGCAGCCCTGTTCCGGGACAGGGCCTTCAGCCCCAGCATTTT. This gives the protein CASSPVPGQGLQPQHF.

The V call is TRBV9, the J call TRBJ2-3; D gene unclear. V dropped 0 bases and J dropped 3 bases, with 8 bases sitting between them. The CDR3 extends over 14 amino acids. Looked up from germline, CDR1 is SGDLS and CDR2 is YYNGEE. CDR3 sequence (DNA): TGTGCCAGCAGCGTAGAGTGGGCGACAGATACGCAGTATTTT. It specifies CASSVEWATDTQYF.